These 20 T cell receptor beta chains were all obtained from the same sample, sequenced in a study of cytomegalovirus exposure and HLA in healthy donors. With 60 Vbeta and 13 Jbeta primers, the PCR was carried out. Generated by immunoSEQ multiplex PCR, the TCRdb table keeps only in-frame clones and is missing some. The sample includes some 130,000 clones, approximately 74% of them seen just once. The sample taken for sequencing was PBMCs. Every receptor here comes from a male donor in good health and CMV-seronegative.

The V and J genes are TRBV5-1 and TRBJ2-1; weak D call: TRBD2 (6 bases). V was shortened by 1 base and J by 0 bases, with 11 bases between the two germline ends. Germline-derived CDR1 and CDR2 are SGHRS and YFSETQ. The CDR3 is 16 residues long. The CDR3 sequence is CASSLWGLGSYNEQFF. Written as DNA, the CDR3 is TGCGCCAGCAGCTTGTGGGGACTTGGCTCCTACAATGAGCAGTTCTTC.

This chain links TRBV28 with TRBJ2-5; D perhaps matches TRBD1 (5 bases). This CDR3 region has 14 residues. Germline V gives CDR1 MDHEN, CDR2 SYDVKM. With 2 bases removed from V and 5 bases from J, the gap between germline ends came to 12 bases. CDR3 sequence (DNA): TGTGCCAGCAGTTTAAACAGGTGGAAGGAGACCCAGTACTTC. Encoded protein: CASSLNRWKETQYF.

In nucleotides, the CDR3 is TGTGCCAGCTCACCCCTTCCCTCCTACGAGCAGTACTTC. Amino acids: CASSPLPSYEQYF. The chain has TRBV18 and TRBJ2-7; D is unresolved. The CDR3 runs to 13 residues. V was shortened by 3 bases and J by 0 bases, with 6 bases between the two germline ends. Germline V gene sequence: CDR1 KGHSH, CDR2 LQKENI.

The rearrangement joins TRBV7-9 to TRBJ2-1; TRBD2 agrees at 13 bases. Germline values: CDR1 SEHNR, CDR2 FQNEAQ (reference sequence). This CDR3 contains 17 residues. V lost 1 base and J lost 8; bases outside the gene matches: 8. CDR3 DNA sequence: TGTGCCAGCAGCTTAGGACTAGCGGGGGGCCTGCTCGATGAGCAGTTCTTC. Residues: CASSLGLAGGLLDEQFF.

This clone showed up just a few times. This chain connects TRBV28 to TRBJ1-2; 9 nucleotides align to TRBD1. CDR3 length: 13 amino acids. The germline V gene encodes CDR1 MDHEN and CDR2 SYDVKM. The trim removed 8 bases at V and 4 bases at J, leaving 5 bases unmatched. The CDR3 nucleotides read TGTGCCAGCTACCGGGACAGGGTCTATGGCTACACCTTC. Translated: CASYRDRVYGYTF.

The chain recombines TRBV7-9 with TRBJ2-1, with D perhaps TRBD1 (6 bases). CDR1 is SEHNR and CDR2 is FQNEAQ in the germline V gene (reference sequence). The length of the CDR3 is 14 residues. The ends were cut back, 3 bases at V and 9 bases at J, with 15 bases in the middle. CDR3 residues: CASSLGVGAGEQFF. Here the CDR3 DNA reads TGTGCCAGCAGCTTGGGGGTGGGGGCCGGTGAGCAGTTCTTC. Drawing the rest from reference TRBV7-9 and TRBJ2-1, the complete variable domain is DTGVSQNPRHKITKRGQNVTFRCDPISEHNRLYWYRQTLGQGPEFLTYFQNEAQLEKSRLLSDRFSAERPKGSFSTLEIQRTEQGDSAMYLCASSLGVGAGEQFFGPGTRLTVL.

This clone appeared a single time. The rearrangement uses TRBV30 and TRBJ2-1, with D perhaps matching TRBD1 (5 bases). The germline V and J ends were trimmed by 6 bases and 12 bases, with 12 bases remaining between them. Germline CDR1 reads GTSNPN; CDR2 reads SVGIG (reference sequence). The CDR3 runs 10 residues. This CDR3 reads CACGAGWQFF. Here the CDR3 DNA reads TGTGCCTGTGGGGCCGGGTGGCAGTTCTTC.

This chain links TRBV27 with TRBJ1-5, with TRBD1 matching 7 bases. V was pared by 8 bases and J by 7 bases, with 14 bases of the junction left unmatched. Germline-derived CDR1 and CDR2 are MNHEY and SMNVEV (reference sequence). This CDR3 spans 15 amino acids. The CDR3 loop is CASGPLGTAGQPQHF. Written as DNA, the CDR3 is TGTGCCAGCGGACCTCTCGGGACAGCAGGGCAGCCCCAGCATTTT.

This sequence joins TRBV5-8 and TRBJ1-1; D is possibly TRBD1 (5 bases). V shed 7 bases and J shed 5 bases, with 18 bases lying between them. Germline assignment: CDR1 SGHTS and CDR2 YDEGEE. The CDR3 is 14 residues long. DNA of the CDR3: TGTGCCAGCCAGGGCGGGGGGAGGAAGACTGAAGCTTTCTTT. Its translation is CASQGGGRKTEAFF.

This chain connects TRBV4-1 to TRBJ2-3; D possibly corresponds to TRBD2 (6 bases). Germline assignment: CDR1 MGHRA and CDR2 YSYEKL. This CDR3 spans 18 amino acids. Trimming cost V 0 bases and J 6 bases, with 22 bases left between them. CDR3 nucleotide sequence: TGCGCCAGCAGCCAAGATGGGGGACTGGGGAGGAGATCTGATACGCAGTATTTT. Its protein is CASSQDGGLGRRSDTQYF.

In the case of this clone: The sample contains more than one DNA sequence encoding this CDR3. This chain links TRBV5-6 with TRBJ1-2; 11 nucleotides agree with TRBD1. Germline values: CDR1 SGHDT, CDR2 YYEEEE. The ends lost 3 bases at V and 4 bases at J; junction bases unmatched: 2. The CDR3 consists of 14 residues. CDR3 sequence (DNA): TGTGCCAGCAGCTCCGGGACAGGGGGCTATGGCTACACCTTC. This encodes CASSSGTGGYGYTF.

The rearrangement uses TRBV7-2 and TRBJ1-4; D is unclear. V was clipped by 2 bases and J by 8 bases, with 12 bases between them. Germline values: CDR1 SGHTA, CDR2 FQGNSA. The CDR3 runs to 14 residues. CDR3 protein: CASSLNSGLEKLFF. The DNA of the CDR3 is TGTGCCAGCAGCTTAAATTCCGGGTTAGAAAAACTGTTTTTT. The full variable domain, completed using reference TRBV7-2 and TRBJ1-4, is GAGVSQSPSNKVTEKGKDVELRCDPISGHTALYWYRQSLGQGLEFLIYFQGNSAPDKSGLPSDRFSAERTGGSVSTLTIQRTQQEDSAVYLCASSLNSGLEKLFFGSGTQLSVL.

The J gene is TRBJ2-7, the V gene TRBV7-3; 7 nucleotides agree with TRBD1. Germline values: CDR1 SGHTA, CDR2 FQGTGA. The CDR3 extends over 13 amino acids. V was clipped by 5 bases and J by 5 bases; unmatched bases: 6. The CDR3 coding sequence is TGTGCCAGCAGCCGACAGGGTTCGGACGAGCAGTACTTC. Translated: CASSRQGSDEQYF.

This chain joins TRBV21-1 and TRBJ2-7; whether TRBD1, the table's D call, matches the DNA was not checked. TRBV21-1 is classified as a pseudogene. The CDR3 loop spans 11 amino acids. Here the CDR3 DNA reads TGTGCCAGGGCCGCCTTCTACGAGCAGTACTTC. This encodes CARAAFYEQYF.

The chain uses TRBV7-3 and TRBJ2-3, with 10 bases lining up with TRBD2. The CDR3 length is 13 residues. The V segment lost 5 bases and the J segment 14 bases; nucleotides outside the gene matches: 10. Germline V gene data show CDR1 as SGHTA and CDR2 as FQGTGA. CDR3: CASSPHPLAGLYF. CDR3 sequence (DNA): TGTGCCAGCAGCCCGCACCCACTAGCGGGATTGTATTTT.

This clone has only a few counts. The CDR3 region is CASSFSGLDEQYF. The DNA for the CDR3 is TGTGCCAGCAGCTTTTCAGGCTTGGACGAGCAGTACTTC. The chain combines TRBV7-2 with TRBJ2-7; D gene uncertain. The germline CDR1 and CDR2 sequences are SGHTA and FQGNSA. CDR3 length: 13 amino acids. Trimming took 3 bases from V and 5 from J, leaving 11 bases between them.

The chain is built from TRBV7-2 and TRBJ1-5, with TRBD1 matching 11 bases. Germline CDR1 reads SGHTA; CDR2 reads FQGNSA. This CDR3 comprises 15 residues. The trim removed 5 bases at V and 4 bases at J, leaving 4 bases unmatched. The CDR3, as DNA: TGTGCCAGCAGCCCGGGACAGGGGGTAAATCAGCCCCAGCATTTT. As protein: CASSPGQGVNQPQHF.

This chain links TRBV9 with TRBJ1-5; D unclear. V lost 0 bases and J 6 bases, leaving 7 bases between the germline ends. The CDR3 has 13 residues. Germline-derived CDR1 and CDR2 are SGDLS and YYNGEE. The CDR3 bases are TGTGCCAGCAGCGTAGCGTCGGGTCAGCCCCAGCATTTT. Protein sequence: CASSVASGQPQHF. Full variable domain (outside the CDR3, taken from reference TRBV9 and TRBJ1-5): DSGVTQTPKHLITATGQRVTLRCSPRSGDLSVYWYQQSLDQGLQFLIQYYNGEERAKGNILERFSAQQFPDLHSELNLSSLELGDSALYFCASSVASGQPQHFGDGTRLSIL.

The chain carries TRBV28 and TRBJ2-1; weak D call: TRBD2 (6 bases). This CDR3 is built from 17 residues. V shed 2 bases and J shed 5 bases, with 19 bases lying between them. CDR1 and CDR2 (germline): MDHEN, SYDVKM. This CDR3 is CASSLGLGGKENNEQFF. For the CDR3, the DNA is TGTGCCAGCAGTTTAGGTTTAGGCGGGAAAGAAAACAATGAGCAGTTCTTC.

This clone was found a few times. The CDR3 sequence: CSVVDRGLDTQYF. Here the CDR3 DNA reads TGCAGCGTAGTGGACAGGGGGCTCGATACGCAGTATTTT. This rearrangement joins TRBV29-1 to TRBJ2-3; TRBD1 agrees at 11 bases. The germline CDR1 and CDR2 sequences are SQVTM and ANQGSEA. This CDR3 has 13 residues. With 6 bases clipped from V and 6 bases from J, the junction kept 5 bases outside the gene matches.